A selection of T cell receptor beta chains follows, all from one sample in a study of OX40 agonist ivuxolimab in advanced cancers. Clones were sequenced by immunoSEQ multiplex PCR, and TCRdb holds only the in-frame ones, with some missing. The sample records tens of thousands of clones, about 82% being singletons. Material: CD4+ or CD8+ T cells sorted from blood, obtained in a trial of the OX40 agonist ivuxolimab. These receptors came from an adult with an advanced solid tumor such as melanoma, head and neck, liver or kidney cancer. The CDR3 runs from the conserved cysteine through the conserved F or W. D genes are given only for firm matches. Not all rows give a size; the values are once, few, many and, for expanded clones, a class.

TRBJ1-2,-,16,TRBV7-8,-,TGTGCCAGCAGTCTGGGGGGAACCGCAAGTGCAGTTGGCTACACCTTC,CASSLGGTASAVGYTF
TRBJ2-2,-,14,TRBV7-6,-,TGTGCCAGCAGCCCGGTAACGAACACCGGGGAGCTGTTTTTT,CASSPVTNTGELFF
TRBJ1-2,-,13,TRBV7-2,TRBD1,TGTGCCAGCAGCTTAGAAGACAGGGGGCGGAACACCTTC,CASSLEDRGRNTF
TRBJ2-3,-,14,TRBV10-3,TRBD1,TGTGCCATCAGGGCCGGGACAGGGGCCGATACGCAGTATTTT,CAIRAGTGADTQYF
TRBJ2-7,-,14,TRBV29-1,-,TGCAGCGTTGAGACCCGGCAACCAGTTAGGGAGCAGTACTTC,CSVETRQPVREQYF
TRBJ1-1,few,13,TRBV6-6,-,TGTGCCAGCAGTTTTGAAGGGAACACTGAAGCTTTCTTT,CASSFEGNTEAFF
TRBJ2-1,-,16,TRBV5-1,TRBD2,TGCGCCAGCAGCTTGGTTCCTAGCGGGGGTTACAATGAGCAGTTCTTC,CASSLVPSGGYNEQFF
TRBJ2-4,-,17,TRBV2,-,TGTGCCAGCAGTAGGATGGGAACAACGGGTGGGGGAAACATTCAGTACTTC,CASSRMGTTGGGNIQYF
TRBJ2-1,-,15,TRBV5-1,TRBD1,TGCGCCAGCAGCGAGGGACAGGGGAGCTCGGGAGAGCAGTTCTTC,CASSEGQGSSGEQFF
TRBJ1-2,-,15,TRBV6-5,TRBD1,TGTGCCAGCAGGACACCGGGACAGGGGCCCTATGGCTACACCTTC,CASRTPGQGPYGYTF
TRBJ1-4,-,17,TRBV18,-,TGTGCCAGCTCACGGGTCGCAACCGCAGGGATGAATGAAAAACTGTTTTTT,CASSRVATAGMNEKLFF
TRBJ2-3,-,15,TRBV2,TRBD2,TGTGCCAGCAGGGGACTAGCGGGAGCTTCCGATACGCAGTATTTT,CASRGLAGASDTQYF
TRBJ2-1,-,16,TRBV9,TRBD2,TGTGCCAGCAGCTCTTACGGGACTAGCGGGTACAATGAGCAGTTCTTC,CASSSYGTSGYNEQFF
TRBJ2-1,-,16,TRBV7-3,TRBD2,TGTGCCAGCAGCTTAACGGCGGGAGGCCGGGACAATGAGCAGTTCTTC,CASSLTAGGRDNEQFF
TRBJ2-3,few,13,TRBV11-3,-,TGTGCCAGCAGCTCTTTAGTCTCAGATACGCAGTATTTT,CASSSLVSDTQYF
TRBJ2-2,-,16,TRBV7-9,-,TGTGCCAGCAGCTTATTCTCAGGGGTCAACACCGGGGAGCTGTTTTTT,CASSLFSGVNTGELFF
TRBJ1-1,-,13,TRBV29-1,TRBD1,TGCAGCGGATCGACAGGGAGTATGACTGAAGCTTTCTTT,CSGSTGSMTEAFF
TRBJ2-2,few,15,TRBV10-3,-,TGTGCCATTCGAACGGGTCCGACGAACACCGGGGAGCTGTTTTTT,CAIRTGPTNTGELFF
TRBJ1-1,-,14,TRBV28,-,TGTGCCAGCAGTTTTGCGGGACGGAGGACTGAAGCTTTCTTT,CASSFAGRRTEAFF
TRBJ2-3,-,13,TRBV5-1,-,TGCGCCAGCAGCCGAGGGGGTTCAGATACGCAGTATTTT,CASSRGGSDTQYF
TRBJ1-2,-,14,TRBV7-9,-,TGTGCCAGCAGCTTATTGACCCTACCTTCCTACTACACCTTC,CASSLLTLPSYYTF
TRBJ1-4,once,15,TRBV7-9,TRBD1,TGTGCCAGCAGCTCCTCCGGGACAGGAAATGAAAAACTGTTTTTT,CASSSSGTGNEKLFF
TRBJ2-7,-,16,TRBV2,TRBD2,TGTGCCAGCAGACTAGGACTAGCGGGAGGTTATAGCGAGCAGTACTTC,CASRLGLAGGYSEQYF
TRBJ1-2,-,15,TRBV30,-,TGTGCCTGGCGATTAAATGGCAGGGTGAACTATGGCTACACCTTC,CAWRLNGRVNYGYTF
TRBJ1-2,-,19,TRBV4-2,TRBD1,TGTGCCAGCAGCCAATCGTGGGCTGAGACAGGGGGCAGGGACTATGGCTACACCTTC,CASSQSWAETGGRDYGYTF
TRBJ1-1,-,15,TRBV5-1,-,TGCGCCAGCAGCTGGGACCGGGCCTCGAGTACTGAAGCTTTCTTT,CASSWDRASSTEAFF
TRBJ2-3,once,16,TRBV5-1,TRBD2,TGCGCCAGCAGCTCCCAAGGGGCGGGAGTAACAGATACGCAGTATTTT,CASSSQGAGVTDTQYF
TRBJ2-4,-,15,TRBV7-9,TRBD2,TGTGCCAGCAGCTTAGCTAGCGGGAGGGGCAACATTCAGTACTTC,CASSLASGRGNIQYF
TRBJ2-3,-,16,TRBV27,-,TGTGCCAGCAGTTCCCCATCTCGGAAAGGGACAGATACGCAGTATTTT,CASSSPSRKGTDTQYF
TRBJ2-7,-,15,TRBV13,-,TGTGCCAGCAGCGCCCGGGACTTCCCACCCTACGAGCAGTACTTC,CASSARDFPPYEQYF
TRBJ2-1,-,16,TRBV27,TRBD2,TGTGCCAGCAGTTACCAGACTAGCGGGACCTACAATGAGCAGTTCTTC,CASSYQTSGTYNEQFF
TRBJ2-2,-,19,TRBV5-6,TRBD2,TGTGCCAGCAGCCTTCGGGTCGGGGGGCTAGCGGGTAGGACCGGGGAGCTGTTTTTT,CASSLRVGGLAGRTGELFF
TRBJ2-7,-,14,TRBV5-6,-,TGTGCCAGCAGCTTAGGAGGGCCCCCCTACGAGCAGTACTTC,CASSLGGPPYEQYF
TRBJ1-5,-,17,TRBV27,-,TGTGCCAGCAGTTTGCGGGTTACAGGAAGTGGCAATCAGCCCCAGCATTTT,CASSLRVTGSGNQPQHF
TRBJ1-2,-,14,TRBV5-1,TRBD1,TGCGCCAGCAGCCCGGACAGGCGGGATTATGGCTACACCTTC,CASSPDRRDYGYTF
TRBJ2-3,-,16,TRBV6-6,TRBD2,TGTGCCAGCACAGGAGGTAAAGCGGGAATCGCAGATACGCAGTATTTT,CASTGGKAGIADTQYF
TRBJ2-3,-,14,TRBV4-1,-,TGCGCCAGCAGCCAAGGCGACTCCTGGGATACGCAGTATTTT,CASSQGDSWDTQYF
TRBJ1-5,-,13,TRBV6-1,-,TGTGCCACCCTTACTCTGGACAGCCAGCCCCAGCATTTT,CATLTLDSQPQHF
TRBJ2-2,few,13,TRBV19,-,TGTGCCAGTACGGCTCGAAACACCGGGGAGCTGTTTTTT,CASTARNTGELFF
TRBJ1-4,-,14,TRBV5-1,-,TGCGCCAGCAGCTTGGGGAGGCCAAATGAAAAACTGTTTTTT,CASSLGRPNEKLFF
TRBJ2-5,once,15,TRBV11-2,TRBD1,TGTGCCAGCAGCTTGGGGCGACAGGGCCAAGAGACCCAGTACTTC,CASSLGRQGQETQYF
TRBJ2-1,-,19,TRBV13,-,TGTGCCAGCAGCTCCCGGACTACTCTGATTGGGGGCTCCTACAATGAGCAGTTCTTC,CASSSRTTLIGGSYNEQFF
TRBJ1-1,-,11,TRBV5-1,-,TGCGCCAGCAGGGCAGGCGATGAAGCTTTCTTT,CASRAGDEAFF
TRBJ1-1,-,14,TRBV7-9,TRBD1,TGTGCCAGCAGCTATGGACAGGGATGGACTGAAGCTTTCTTT,CASSYGQGWTEAFF
TRBJ2-1,-,17,TRBV4-1,TRBD1,TGCGCCAGCAGCCAAACTTTTGGGACAGACAACTCCAATGAGCAGTTCTTC,CASSQTFGTDNSNEQFF
TRBJ2-7,-,13,TRBV18,-,TGTGCCAGCTCACCGGCACAGGGTGGTGAGCAGTACTTC,CASSPAQGGEQYF